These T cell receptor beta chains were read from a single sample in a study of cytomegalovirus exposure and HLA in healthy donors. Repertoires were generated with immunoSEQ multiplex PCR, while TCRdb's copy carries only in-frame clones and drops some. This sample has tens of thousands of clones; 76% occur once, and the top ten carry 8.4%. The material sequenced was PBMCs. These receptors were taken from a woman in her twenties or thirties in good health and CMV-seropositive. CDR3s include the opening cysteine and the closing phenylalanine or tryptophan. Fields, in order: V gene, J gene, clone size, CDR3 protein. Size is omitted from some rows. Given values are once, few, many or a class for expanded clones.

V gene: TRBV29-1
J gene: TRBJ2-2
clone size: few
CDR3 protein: CSVSGAGELFF

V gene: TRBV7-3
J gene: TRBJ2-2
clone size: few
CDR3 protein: CASSFGVRQGTGELFF

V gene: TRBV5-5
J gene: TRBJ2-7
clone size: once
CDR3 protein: CASSFMSSYEQYF

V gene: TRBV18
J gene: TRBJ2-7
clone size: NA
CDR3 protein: CASSPRTPPEQYF

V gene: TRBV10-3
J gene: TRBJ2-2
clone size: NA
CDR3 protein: CAISESPGHTGELFF

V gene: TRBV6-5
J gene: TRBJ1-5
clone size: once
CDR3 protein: CASSYWGGQPQHF

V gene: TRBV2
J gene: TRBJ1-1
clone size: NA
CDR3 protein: CASPSGQGIRNTEAFF

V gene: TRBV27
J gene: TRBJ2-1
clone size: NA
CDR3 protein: CASSRGKSSEQFF

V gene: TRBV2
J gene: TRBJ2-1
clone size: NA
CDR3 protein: CASSEGLAGHEQFF

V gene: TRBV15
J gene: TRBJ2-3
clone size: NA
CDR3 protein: CATSSGTSGGLGSADTQYF

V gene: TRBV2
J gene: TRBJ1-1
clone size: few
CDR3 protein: CATWQGTEAFF

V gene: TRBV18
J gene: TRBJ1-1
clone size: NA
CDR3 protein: CASSPRQTRAEAFF

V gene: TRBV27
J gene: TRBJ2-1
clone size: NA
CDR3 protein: CASSLLPSSGGARNEQFF

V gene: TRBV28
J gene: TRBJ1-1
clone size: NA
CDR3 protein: CASSLAGPRAFF

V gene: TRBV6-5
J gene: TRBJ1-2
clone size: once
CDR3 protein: CASSYLTGGYGYTF

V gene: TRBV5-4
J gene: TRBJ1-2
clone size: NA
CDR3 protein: CASSDGPGHFEHGYTF

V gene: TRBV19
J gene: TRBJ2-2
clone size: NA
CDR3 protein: CASSTYRGRTGELFF

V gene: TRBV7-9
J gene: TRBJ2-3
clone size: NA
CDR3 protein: CASSPGLGTDTQYF

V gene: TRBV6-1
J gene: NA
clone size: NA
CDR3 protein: CASSGRDQRTGLYEQYF

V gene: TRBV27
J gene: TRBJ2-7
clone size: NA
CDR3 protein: CASSLVQGAYEQYF

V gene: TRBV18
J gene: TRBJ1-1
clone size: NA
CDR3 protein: CASSPEGARNTEAFF

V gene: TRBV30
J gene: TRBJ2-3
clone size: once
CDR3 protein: CASQGGTSTDTQYF